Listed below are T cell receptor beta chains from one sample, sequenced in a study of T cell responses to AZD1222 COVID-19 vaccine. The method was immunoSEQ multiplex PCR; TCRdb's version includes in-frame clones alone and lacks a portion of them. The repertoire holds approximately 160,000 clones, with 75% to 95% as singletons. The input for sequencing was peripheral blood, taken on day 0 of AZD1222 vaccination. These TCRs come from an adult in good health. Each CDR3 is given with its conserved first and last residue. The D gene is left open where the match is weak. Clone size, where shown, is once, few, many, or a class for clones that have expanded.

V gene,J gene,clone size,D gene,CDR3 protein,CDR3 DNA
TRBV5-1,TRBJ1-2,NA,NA,CASSGVDGYTF,TGCGCCAGCAGCGGAGTAGATGGCTACACCTTC
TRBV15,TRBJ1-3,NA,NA,CATSRDRNSGNTIYF,TGTGCCACCAGCAGGGACAGAAACTCTGGAAACACCATATATTTT
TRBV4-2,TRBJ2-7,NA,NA,CASSQEGGRYAYEQYF,TGTGCCAGCAGCCAAGAAGGGGGACGGTATGCCTACGAGCAGTACTTC
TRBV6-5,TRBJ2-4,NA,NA,CASNRGGIDIQYF,TGTGCCAGCAATCGGGGCGGAATTGACATTCAGTACTTC
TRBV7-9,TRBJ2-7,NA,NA,CASSLRGATEQYF,TGTGCCAGCAGCTTAAGGGGCGCTACCGAGCAGTACTTC
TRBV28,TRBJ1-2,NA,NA,CASSPPDRVYGYTF,TGTGCCAGCAGTCCCCCAGATAGGGTCTATGGCTACACCTTC
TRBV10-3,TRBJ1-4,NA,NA,CAISEFPSGGGNEKLFF,TGTGCCATCAGTGAGTTCCCCTCGGGAGGGGGTAATGAAAAACTGTTTTTT
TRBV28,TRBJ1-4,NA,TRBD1,CASNGGDRGREKLFF,TGTGCCAGCAACGGGGGCGACAGGGGTAGAGAAAAACTGTTTTTT
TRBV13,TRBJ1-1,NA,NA,CASSPDSHTEAFF,TGTGCCAGCAGCCCAGACAGCCACACTGAAGCTTTCTTT
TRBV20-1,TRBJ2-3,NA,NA,CSASPTDTQYF,TGCAGTGCTAGCCCGACAGATACGCAGTATTTT
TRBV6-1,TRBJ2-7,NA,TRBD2,CASSEVGASSGKGEQYF,TGTGCCAGCAGTGAAGTAGGGGCTTCAAGCGGGAAGGGGGAGCAGTACTTC
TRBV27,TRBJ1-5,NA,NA,CASSSYRDWVGNQPQHF,TGTGCCAGCAGTAGCTACAGGGATTGGGTTGGCAATCAGCCCCAGCATTTT
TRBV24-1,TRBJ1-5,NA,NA,CATSEAQGRVSNQPQHF,TGTGCCACCAGTGAGGCGCAGGGGAGGGTTAGCAATCAGCCCCAGCATTTT
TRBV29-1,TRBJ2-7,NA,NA,CSVAPGTHYEQYF,TGCAGCGTTGCGCCCGGGACGCATTACGAGCAGTACTTC
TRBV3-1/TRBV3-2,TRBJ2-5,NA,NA,CASSQNYFTSSPGQETQYF,TGTGCCAGCAGCCAAAACTACTTTACTAGCTCCCCAGGGCAAGAGACCCAGTACTTC
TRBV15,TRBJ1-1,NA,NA,CATSREGAQRSSFF,TGTGCCACCAGCAGAGAGGGGGCCCAACGGAGTTCTTTCTTT
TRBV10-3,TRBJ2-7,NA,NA,CAISDRARRTYEQYF,TGTGCCATCAGTGATCGGGCTAGACGGACCTACGAGCAGTACTTC
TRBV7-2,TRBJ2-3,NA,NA,CASLPRPPDTDTQYF,TGTGCCAGCCTACCCCGACCCCCCGACACAGATACGCAGTATTTT
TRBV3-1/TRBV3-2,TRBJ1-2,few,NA,CASSLLDSSRGGYTF,TGTGCCAGCAGCCTCCTGGACTCCTCCAGGGGTGGCTACACCTTC
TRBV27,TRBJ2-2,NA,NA,CASSFLGKNTGELFF,TGTGCCAGCAGTTTCCTCGGCAAGAACACCGGGGAGCTGTTTTTT
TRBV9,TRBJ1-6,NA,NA,CASSVPLGGVSPLHF,TGTGCCAGCAGCGTCCCTCTGGGGGGGGTCTCACCCCTCCACTTT
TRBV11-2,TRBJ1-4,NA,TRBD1,CASSLRRGRVPNEKLFF,TGTGCCAGCAGCCTCAGGAGGGGGCGCGTTCCTAATGAAAAACTGTTTTTT
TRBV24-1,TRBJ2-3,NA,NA,CATSDPTRITDTQYF,TGTGCCACCAGTGACCCGACTAGAATCACAGATACGCAGTATTTT
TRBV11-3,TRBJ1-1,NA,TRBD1,CASSSGTGGLSFF,TGTGCCAGCAGCTCCGGGACAGGGGGTCTCTCTTTCTTT
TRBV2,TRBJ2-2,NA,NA,CASMVDRFSAGELFF,TGTGCCAGCATGGTGGACCGATTCTCAGCCGGGGAGCTGTTTTTT
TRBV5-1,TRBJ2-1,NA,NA,CASSFSSSPGWNEQFF,TGCGCCAGCAGCTTTTCTAGCTCTCCGGGATGGAATGAGCAGTTCTTC
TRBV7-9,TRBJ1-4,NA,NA,CASSTSTGQATNEKLFF,TGTGCCAGCAGCACCAGTACGGGACAAGCAACTAATGAAAAACTGTTTTTT
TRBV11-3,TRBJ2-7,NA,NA,CASSLQTPYEQYF,TGTGCCAGCAGCTTGCAGACGCCCTACGAGCAGTACTTC
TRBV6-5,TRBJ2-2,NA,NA,CASKRGSANTGELFF,TGTGCCAGCAAACGGGGTAGCGCGAACACCGGGGAGCTGTTTTTT
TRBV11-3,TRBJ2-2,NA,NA,CASNTGTGELFF,TGTGCCAGCAACACGGGGACCGGGGAGCTGTTTTTT
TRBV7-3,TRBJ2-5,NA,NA,CASSLTGEGETQYF,TGTGCCAGCAGCTTAACTGGGGAAGGGGAGACCCAGTACTTC
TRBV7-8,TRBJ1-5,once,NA,CASSREGGYNQPQHF,TGTGCCAGCAGCAGGGAAGGGGGGTACAATCAGCCCCAGCATTTT
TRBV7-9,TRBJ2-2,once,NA,CASSFDRNTGELFF,TGTGCCAGCAGCTTTGACAGGAACACCGGGGAGCTGTTTTTT
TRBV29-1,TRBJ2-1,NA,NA,CSVGVGPGVHNEQFF,TGCAGCGTTGGAGTGGGACCGGGAGTCCACAATGAGCAGTTCTTC
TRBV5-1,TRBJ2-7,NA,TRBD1,CASSLGGQGREQYF,TGCGCCAGCAGCTTGGGAGGACAGGGGAGGGAGCAGTACTTC
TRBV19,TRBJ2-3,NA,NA,CASSILVTVRHPDTQYF,TGTGCCAGTAGTATACTTGTGACAGTTCGCCACCCAGATACGCAGTATTTT
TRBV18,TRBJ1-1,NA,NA,CASSPGGTNTEAFF,TGTGCCAGCTCACCAGGAGGGACGAACACTGAAGCTTTCTTT